One sample yielded the 2 T cell receptor beta chains listed below, sequenced in a study of blood T cell repertoires in COVID-19. Using immunoSEQ multiplex PCR, the repertoire was profiled, and TCRdb retains in-frame clones only, with some absent. The table includes around 160,000 clones, 88% detected once. The specimen was PBMCs or T cells enriched from blood (not recorded which). These receptors were taken from a woman aged 25 to 39 with acute COVID-19.

V and J are TRBV30 and TRBJ1-4, with D perhaps matching TRBD1 (5 bases). V was pared by 0 bases and J by 8 bases, with 16 bases between. In germline, CDR1 is GTSNPN, CDR2 SVGIG (reference sequence). The CDR3 has 15 amino acids. The chain's CDR3 is CAWSVLGGLDEKLFF. CDR3 coding DNA: TGTGCCTGGAGTGTACTCGGGGGATTGGACGAAAAACTGTTTTTT.

The sample holds one count of this clone. The J gene is TRBJ2-1, the V gene TRBV6-5; 7 bases align to TRBD2. The CDR3 covers 14 residues. With V trimmed by 2 bases and J by 5 bases, 3 bases remained unmatched. Looked up from germline, CDR1 is MNHEY and CDR2 is SVGAGI. The CDR3 protein is CASSYGRVNNEQFF. CDR3 in DNA: TGTGCCAGCAGTTACGGGAGGGTTAACAATGAGCAGTTCTTC.